The present T cell receptor beta chain was sequenced within a study of T-cell memory formation after mild COVID-19. The CDR3 is made up of 16 amino acids. The germline V gene has CDR1 SGHRS and CDR2 YFSETQ. Findings and limits, study-wide: Among clones peaking at day 37 in the second wave, SARS-CoV-2 specificity remained unconfirmed. Among clones contracting day 15 to 85, CD4/CD8 was balanced, whereas later expanders leaned CD4+.

TCRalpha and TCRbeta libraries used 5'RACE with constant-segment primers and UMIs. TCRdb reanalysed the 5' RACE reads using MiXCR and keeps one entry per CDR3 protein. Of approximately 60,000 distinct CDR3 sequences in the sample, over 8.5% are singletons; the top ten hold 1.1%. Worth noting for this clonotype: Its antigen is not known. The junction differs from germline at one of its ends, possibly a read error.

The source material was PBMCs or a T cell subset sorted from them (not recorded which). The rearrangement links TRBV5-1 to TRBJ2-1, with 10 bases fitting TRBD2. This receptor was identified in a man younger than 35 who had mild COVID-19 (a few samples of this study predate the infection). Cell type and time point are not known. This chain's CDR3 is CTSSDSGGASYNEQFF. CDR3 nucleotides: TGCACCAGCAGCGACAGCGGGGGGGCCTCCTACAATGAGCAGTTCTTC.